This TCR beta chain was recovered during a study of CD8 T cells in ankylosing spondylitis. This clonotype was picked up a small number of times. Via MiXCR, TCRdb re-called the 5' RACE reads, giving one row per CDR3 protein. This repertoire shows 150,000 to 200,000 distinct CDR3 sequences, under 15% found once; its top ten account for approximately 11%. The germline gives CDR1 SSHAT, CDR2 FNYEAQ (reference sequence). V dropped 5 bases and J dropped 0 bases, with 7 bases sitting between them. This CDR3 is 13 amino acids long. The clonotype was recovered from a female donor with ankylosing spondylitis or in good health (not recorded which). Material for sequencing was blood, either unsorted or a sorted T cell fraction (not recorded which). V is TRBV7-7 and J is TRBJ1-1; D possibly corresponds to TRBD1 (5 bases). The CDR3 DNA reads TGTGCCAGCAGCGACAGCCTGAACACTGAAGCTTTCTTT. Translated: CASSDSLNTEAFF.